This section outlines one T cell receptor beta chain sequence together with its context. The specificity of this receptor is unknown. Base qualities are not recorded, but no much larger clone differs from it by a single base. TCRbeta CDR3 regions were amplified from genomic DNA by means of the immunoSEQ Assay, a bias-controlled multiplex PCR. The published analysis was carried out like this. Nucleated cell counts per sample were estimated from amplification of reference gene primers within the assay. Sequence reads were collapsed and filtered to measure the absolute abundance of every unique TCRbeta CDR3 rearrangement. Productive Simpson clonality was computed per sample as the square root of Simpson's diversity index over productive rearrangements. TCRdb mirrors the immuneACCESS table, restricted to in-frame sequences. Some clones are absent from its copies; in checked studies, under half trace to an unresolved V gene, and the reason for the others is unknown. V and J calls plus clone size are reproduced from that table; the DNA served to infer D and trimming. This sample lists about 130,000 clones; under 85% were detected once. The top ten hold 18% of the sample.

Enrolling through a virtual design, the prospective study's participants ranged in age from roughly 18 to 90 years and lived across more than 20 United States geographic areas. To assign participants to cohorts, the prospective study relied on clinical history that participants themselves reported in a screening survey and a study questionnaire. Recovered participants in ImmuneRACE Cohort 3 were defined by two consecutive negative NP/OP PCR tests, clearance by a healthcare professional, or resolution of symptoms. In the prospective study, whole blood, serum and a nasopharyngeal or oropharyngeal swab were collected from each participant by mobile phlebotomists. Prospective study participants could optionally give additional blood draws and questionnaires over an approximately 2-month period. Blood samples from the prospective study were shipped frozen or at room temperature prior to DNA extraction.

Ends trimmed: V by 4 bases, J by 2 bases; bases unmatched to a gene: 2. There are 14 amino acids in the CDR3, from cysteine to phenylalanine inclusive. Solely the CDR3 DNA is kept, with 42 bases framed from the first base. The germline V gene (reference sequence) sets CDR1 to LNHDA and CDR2 to SQIVND. This specimen belongs to a study of blood T cell repertoires in COVID-19 (dated by TCRdb to about 2020). Background for the entire study: Samples from collaborators originated in the United States, Italy and Spain and spanned both the acute and convalescent phases of COVID-19. Nearly every sample came with metadata listing a de-identified subject ID, COVID-19 status, age in years and sex. Deeply sampled blood TCRbeta repertoires from subjects exposed to, actively infected with, or recovered from COVID-19 were included in the dataset. The prospective study material was composed of cDNA or gDNA derived from T cells, B-cell-depleted T cells, or PBMCs. The repertoires were released in a freely available public database intended as a resource for research on the immune response to SARS-CoV-2. Samples were obtained from the ongoing ImmuneRACE study (first 160 participants) and from approximately 1,200 subjects provided by 6 global collaborators. Where available, HLA class I and class II types were obtained from metadata supplied by the sample provider rather than from assay-based typing.

The investigation overall reported the following: The quantity of clinical and demographic metadata differed by source and by participant and was supplied without curation.

Material: PBMCs or T cells enriched from blood (not recorded which). This clonotype was sampled from a young man who had recovered from COVID-19. The rearrangement joined TRBV19 to TRBJ2-7; 10 bases in between match TRBD2. Here is the DNA: TGTGCCAGTAGTAGGACTAGCGGTACCTACGAGCAGTACTTC. Translated, it gives CASSRTSGTYEQYF.